A single sample gave rise to the 8 T cell receptor beta chains below, sequenced in a study of Ad26.COV2.S vaccination and SARS-CoV-2 variants listed by TCRdb under 2021. The intended sense of this specimen's time point label: individuals recovered from natural SARS-CoV-2 infection. Library preparation was by the immunoSEQ multiplex PCR assay. As stored in TCRdb, this immuneACCESS dataset retains in-frame rearrangements with V and J assigned. A fraction of the clones does not appear; measured against another copy, unresolved V genes explain less than half of the discrepancy, and the remainder lacks a known reason. The sample yields more than 150,000 clones; approximately 88% were counted once. The ten top clones hold around 6.3% of the sample. The source material was peripheral blood, sampled after recovery from COVID-19. The receptors were sampled from a human donor who had recovered from COVID-19.

The chain couples TRBV2 to TRBJ2-2; the D call may be TRBD1 or TRBD2 (6 bases each). This CDR3 region has 15 residues. Trimming removed 3 bases at V and 4 bases at J, with 12 bases between. Germline CDR1 reads SNHLY; CDR2 reads FYNNEI. CDR3 amino acids: CASSEGGRGTGELFF. CDR3 in DNA: TGTGCCAGCAGTGAGGGGGGCAGGGGCACCGGGGAGCTGTTTTTT.

The CDR3 nucleotides read TGTGCCAGCAGTTACGGAATAATAAGCAGGGGCTACGAGCAGTACTTC. It is translated as CASSYGIISRGYEQYF. The genes are TRBV6-5 and TRBJ2-7; D perhaps matches TRBD1 (6 bases). V lost 2 bases, J lost 3 bases, and 17 bases lay in between. The CDR3 runs to 16 residues. CDR1 MNHEY and CDR2 SVGAGI come from the germline V gene.

The chain uses TRBV6-5 and TRBJ2-2, with D possibly TRBD2 on 6 matching bases. Germline-derived CDR1 and CDR2 are MNHEY and SVGAGI. The CDR3 is 14 amino acids. V was trimmed by 8 bases and J by 4 bases, leaving 14 bases between them. For the CDR3, the DNA is TGTGCCAGCCGGGCTAGCGTGACCACCGGGGAGCTGTTTTTT. Amino acid sequence: CASRASVTTGELFF.

CDR3 sequence (DNA): TGCGCCAGCAGCGGGGGAGGAAGGACCACTGAAGCTTTCTTT. Amino acid sequence: CASSGGGRTTEAFF. The V and J genes are TRBV5-1 and TRBJ1-1, with D possibly being TRBD1 (5 bases). This CDR3 comprises 14 residues. The V end lost 4 bases, the J end lost 4 bases, and 14 bases lay between the germline ends. Germline lookup yields CDR1 SGHRS and CDR2 YFSETQ.

The V call is TRBV27, the J call TRBJ1-6, with TRBD1 as a possible D gene (5 bases). Germline lookup yields CDR1 MNHEY and CDR2 SMNVEV (reference sequence). This CDR3 is 15 amino acids long. Deletions cut 3 bases from V and 7 bases from J, with 13 bases between. The CDR3 nucleotides are TGTGCCAGCAGTTTCGGCAGGGAGGGGAATTCACCCCTCCACTTT. Protein sequence: CASSFGREGNSPLHF.

The chain carries TRBV25-1 and TRBJ2-3; no definite D call. The V gene lost 2 bases and the J gene lost 8 bases, with 8 bases spanning the gap. The length of the CDR3 is 12 residues. Germline V gene sequence: CDR1 MGHDK, CDR2 SYGVNS. This chain's CDR3 is CASSEVGGTQYF. The CDR3 DNA reads as TGTGCCAGCAGTGAAGTCGGCGGTACGCAGTATTTT.

Note on this clone: Other DNA sequences from this sample encode an identical CDR3 as well. The chain recombines TRBV15 with TRBJ2-7; no clear D gene. Germline CDR1 reads LNHNV; CDR2 reads YYDKDF (reference sequence). The CDR3 runs 13 residues. V was cut by 0 bases and J by 3 bases, with 6 bases left in between. As DNA, the CDR3 is TGTGCCACCAGCAGAGATCGTAGCTACGAGCAGTACTTC. Translation gives CATSRDRSYEQYF.

The rearrangement joins TRBV19 to TRBJ2-1; 9 positions match TRBD2. This CDR3 has 14 amino acids. CDR1 and CDR2 from the germline V gene are LNHDA and SQIVND (reference sequence). Germline trimming cut 7 bases from V and 6 bases from J; bases unmatched to any gene: 7. The DNA of the CDR3 is TGTGCCAGTATCGACTTGCGGGGGGGCAATGAGCAGTTCTTC. Its protein is CASIDLRGGNEQFF.